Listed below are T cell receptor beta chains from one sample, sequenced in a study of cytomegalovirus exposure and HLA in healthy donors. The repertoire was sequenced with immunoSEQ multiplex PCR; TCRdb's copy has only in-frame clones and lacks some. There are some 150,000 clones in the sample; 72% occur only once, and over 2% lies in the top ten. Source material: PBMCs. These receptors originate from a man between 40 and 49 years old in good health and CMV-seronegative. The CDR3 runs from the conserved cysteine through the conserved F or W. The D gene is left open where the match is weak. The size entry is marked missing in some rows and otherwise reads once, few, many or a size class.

CDR3 DNA: TGCAGCGTTGAGGAAGGAGTTGGTCGCTATGGCTACACCTTC
CDR3 protein: CSVEEGVGRYGYTF
J gene: TRBJ1-2
CDR3 length: 14
V gene: TRBV29-1
clone size: -
D gene: -

CDR3 DNA: TGTGCCAGTAGCCCTCGACAGAAGATCTACGAGCAGTACTTC
CDR3 protein: CASSPRQKIYEQYF
J gene: TRBJ2-7
CDR3 length: 14
V gene: TRBV19
clone size: -
D gene: -

CDR3 DNA: TGTGCCAGCAGCCCGGGGGGGAACAGGGAGGCTTTCTTT
CDR3 protein: CASSPGGNREAFF
J gene: TRBJ1-1
CDR3 length: 13
V gene: TRBV7-6
clone size: -
D gene: -

CDR3 DNA: TGTGCCAGCAGCTTATGGCGACAGATGAACACTGAAGCTTTCTTT
CDR3 protein: CASSLWRQMNTEAFF
J gene: TRBJ1-1
CDR3 length: 15
V gene: TRBV7-2
clone size: few
D gene: -

CDR3 DNA: TGTGCCAGCAGCCCTCGGGGTGATAGCAATCAGCCCCAGCATTTT
CDR3 protein: CASSPRGDSNQPQHF
J gene: TRBJ1-5
CDR3 length: 15
V gene: TRBV9
clone size: -
D gene: -

CDR3 DNA: TGTGCCAGCAGTGAACCAGGGACAGAAGGCTACACCTTC
CDR3 protein: CASSEPGTEGYTF
J gene: TRBJ1-2
CDR3 length: 13
V gene: TRBV6-1
clone size: -
D gene: TRBD1

CDR3 DNA: TGTGCCAGCGCCTCACACAGGGAGGGTAATTCACCCCTCCACTTT
CDR3 protein: CASASHREGNSPLHF
J gene: TRBJ1-6
CDR3 length: 15
V gene: TRBV19
clone size: -
D gene: -

CDR3 DNA: TGTGCCAGCAGCGGGACAGGACGGTTCTATGGCTACACCTTC
CDR3 protein: CASSGTGRFYGYTF
J gene: TRBJ1-2
CDR3 length: 14
V gene: TRBV7-9
clone size: once
D gene: TRBD1

CDR3 DNA: TGTGCCAGCAGTTCTGGGGAGCGGGAGCTCGGTGAGCAGTTCTTC
CDR3 protein: CASSSGERELGEQFF
J gene: TRBJ2-1
CDR3 length: 15
V gene: TRBV25-1
clone size: -
D gene: TRBD2

CDR3 DNA: TGTGCCAGCAGCGTAGACGGTCCCGGCGGGAGGTCCCGGCATGAGCAGTTCTTC
CDR3 protein: CASSVDGPGGRSRHEQFF
J gene: TRBJ2-1
CDR3 length: 18
V gene: TRBV9
clone size: -
D gene: TRBD2

CDR3 DNA: TGTGCCAGCAGTGAGCAGGGGGCGCGGCAGCCCCAGCATTTT
CDR3 protein: CASSEQGARQPQHF
J gene: TRBJ1-5
CDR3 length: 14
V gene: TRBV6-1
clone size: -
D gene: TRBD1

CDR3 DNA: TGTGCCAGCCGATCAACGGGACAGATTTATAGCAATCAGCCCCAGCATTTT
CDR3 protein: CASRSTGQIYSNQPQHF
J gene: TRBJ1-5
CDR3 length: 17
V gene: TRBV9
clone size: -
D gene: TRBD1

CDR3 DNA: TGTGCCAGCAGTACCAAACCCTATCACGACACTGAAGCTTTCTTT
CDR3 protein: CASSTKPYHDTEAFF
J gene: TRBJ1-1
CDR3 length: 15
V gene: TRBV28
clone size: -
D gene: -

CDR3 DNA: TGCGCCAGCAGCTATAACAGGGGGCAGGGCACTGAAGCTTTCTTT
CDR3 protein: CASSYNRGQGTEAFF
J gene: TRBJ1-1
CDR3 length: 15
V gene: TRBV5-1
clone size: -
D gene: TRBD1

CDR3 DNA: TGTGCCAGCAGCGTAGCTGGCGGATTCCAGACGGGGGGCTACACCTTC
CDR3 protein: CASSVAGGFQTGGYTF
J gene: TRBJ1-2
CDR3 length: 16
V gene: TRBV9
clone size: -
D gene: -

CDR3 DNA: TGTGCCAGCAGCTTAGTGGCTCAGGACTCTGGGGCCAACGTCCTGACTTTC
CDR3 protein: CASSLVAQDSGANVLTF
J gene: TRBJ2-6
CDR3 length: 17
V gene: TRBV7-2
clone size: -
D gene: -

CDR3 DNA: TGCGCCAGCAGCTTTACAGGGGCCCGGACTGAAGCTTTCTTT
CDR3 protein: CASSFTGARTEAFF
J gene: TRBJ1-1
CDR3 length: 14
V gene: TRBV5-1
clone size: once
D gene: TRBD1

CDR3 DNA: TGTGCCAGCAGCTTGGTTGGCCGACAAGGCCCCCACCGCACAGATACGCAGTATTTT
CDR3 protein: CASSLVGRQGPHRTDTQYF
J gene: TRBJ2-3
CDR3 length: 19
V gene: TRBV5-4
clone size: -
D gene: -

CDR3 DNA: TGTGCCAGCAGCCCACTAGTCGTAACTAATGAAAAACTGTTTTTT
CDR3 protein: CASSPLVVTNEKLFF
J gene: TRBJ1-4
CDR3 length: 15
V gene: TRBV9
clone size: -
D gene: -

CDR3 DNA: TGTGCCAGCAGTGAAGCAACCGGGAGTCAGCCCCAGCATTTT
CDR3 protein: CASSEATGSQPQHF
J gene: TRBJ1-5
CDR3 length: 14
V gene: TRBV6-1
clone size: -
D gene: -

CDR3 DNA: TGTGCCAGCAGCCCCCCCCGGAGGGCCTACGAGCAGTACTTC
CDR3 protein: CASSPPRRAYEQYF
J gene: TRBJ2-7
CDR3 length: 14
V gene: TRBV7-2
clone size: -
D gene: -

CDR3 DNA: TGTGCCAGTAGTATTCCCGGGACTAGCAATGAGCAGTTCTTC
CDR3 protein: CASSIPGTSNEQFF
J gene: TRBJ2-1
CDR3 length: 14
V gene: TRBV19
clone size: -
D gene: TRBD2

CDR3 DNA: TGTGCCAGCAGGAGATCAGGGCTAGATTCACCCCTCCACTTT
CDR3 protein: CASRRSGLDSPLHF
J gene: TRBJ1-6
CDR3 length: 14
V gene: TRBV6-4
clone size: -
D gene: -

CDR3 DNA: TGTGCCAGCAGCTCCGGGTCGGCGGGAGTCGGCAATGAGCAGTTCTTC
CDR3 protein: CASSSGSAGVGNEQFF
J gene: TRBJ2-1
CDR3 length: 16
V gene: TRBV7-6
clone size: few
D gene: TRBD2

CDR3 DNA: TGTGCCAGCAGCCGAAATGTGGCGGGGGGCACAGATACGCAGTATTTT
CDR3 protein: CASSRNVAGGTDTQYF
J gene: TRBJ2-3
CDR3 length: 16
V gene: TRBV7-2
clone size: few
D gene: TRBD2

CDR3 DNA: TGTGCCAGTAGTATTCCCGGGAGGTCGGATACTAATGAAAAACTGTTTTTT
CDR3 protein: CASSIPGRSDTNEKLFF
J gene: TRBJ1-4
CDR3 length: 17
V gene: TRBV19
clone size: -
D gene: -

CDR3 DNA: TGTGCCAGCAGCGTCGGACTAGTAGACACCGGGGAGCTGTTTTTT
CDR3 protein: CASSVGLVDTGELFF
J gene: TRBJ2-2
CDR3 length: 15
V gene: TRBV11-2
clone size: -
D gene: TRBD2

CDR3 DNA: TGTGCCAGCAGTGAATACAGGGCACCGAACACCGGGGAGCTGTTTTTT
CDR3 protein: CASSEYRAPNTGELFF
J gene: TRBJ2-2
CDR3 length: 16
V gene: TRBV25-1
clone size: -
D gene: -

CDR3 DNA: TGTGCCAGCAGCTTGTTAGACATAGGCACTGAAGCTTTCTTT
CDR3 protein: CASSLLDIGTEAFF
J gene: TRBJ1-1
CDR3 length: 14
V gene: TRBV5-8
clone size: few
D gene: -

CDR3 DNA: TGCAGCGTTGAATCGGGGGACAGCTACGAGCAGTACTTC
CDR3 protein: CSVESGDSYEQYF
J gene: TRBJ2-7
CDR3 length: 13
V gene: TRBV29-1
clone size: -
D gene: -

CDR3 DNA: TGCGCCAGCAGCTTGGGGCAGGGGGTTGCGGAAGCTTTCTTT
CDR3 protein: CASSLGQGVAEAFF
J gene: TRBJ1-1
CDR3 length: 14
V gene: TRBV5-1
clone size: -
D gene: TRBD1

CDR3 DNA: TGTGCCAGCAGTTCCCTACTAGCGGGGGGCACAGATACGCAGTATTTT
CDR3 protein: CASSSLLAGGTDTQYF
J gene: TRBJ2-3
CDR3 length: 16
V gene: TRBV6-6
clone size: -
D gene: TRBD2

CDR3 DNA: TGTGCCACCGCCCCGGTCGGGGAAGAGACCCAGTACTTC
CDR3 protein: CATAPVGEETQYF
J gene: TRBJ2-5
CDR3 length: 13
V gene: TRBV15
clone size: once
D gene: -

CDR3 DNA: TGTGCCAGCAGCCAGGGTCTCGAGCAGTACTTC
CDR3 protein: CASSQGLEQYF
J gene: TRBJ2-7
CDR3 length: 11
V gene: TRBV6-6
clone size: -
D gene: -

CDR3 DNA: TGTGCCAGCAGACTAAGTCCGACAGGGTTGACTGAAGCTTTCTTT
CDR3 protein: CASRLSPTGLTEAFF
J gene: TRBJ1-1
CDR3 length: 15
V gene: TRBV6-1
clone size: once
D gene: TRBD1

CDR3 DNA: TGTGCCAGCAGCGTTGCCGGGACAGGGGGTGACGAGCAGTACTTC
CDR3 protein: CASSVAGTGGDEQYF
J gene: TRBJ2-7
CDR3 length: 15
V gene: TRBV9
clone size: few
D gene: TRBD1